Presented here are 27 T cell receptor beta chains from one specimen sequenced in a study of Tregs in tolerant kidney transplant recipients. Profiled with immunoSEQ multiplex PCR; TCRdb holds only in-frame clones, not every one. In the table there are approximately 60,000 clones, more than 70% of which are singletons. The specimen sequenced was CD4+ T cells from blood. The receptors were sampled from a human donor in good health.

The DNA for the CDR3 is TGTGCCAGCAGCTTAAGTGATCCGCCGGCAGCTTTCTTT. It specifies CASSLSDPPAAFF. This sequence joins TRBV7-9 and TRBJ1-1; unclear D gene. Trimming left V 2 bases short and J 10 bases short, with 14 bases between. This CDR3 spans 13 amino acids. Germline V gene sequence: CDR1 SEHNR, CDR2 FQNEAQ (reference sequence).

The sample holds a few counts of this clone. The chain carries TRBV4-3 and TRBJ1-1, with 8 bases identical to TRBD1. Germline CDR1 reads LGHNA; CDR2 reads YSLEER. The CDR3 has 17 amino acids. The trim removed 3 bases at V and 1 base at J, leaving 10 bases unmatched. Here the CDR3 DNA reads TGCGCCAGCAGCCACCTGGGACAGGCAAACCGGAACACTGAAGCTTTCTTT. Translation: CASSHLGQANRNTEAFF.

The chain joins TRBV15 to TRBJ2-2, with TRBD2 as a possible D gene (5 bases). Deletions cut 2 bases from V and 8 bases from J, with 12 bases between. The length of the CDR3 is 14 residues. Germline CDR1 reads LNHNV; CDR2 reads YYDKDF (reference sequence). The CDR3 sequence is CATSRSDRGGELFF. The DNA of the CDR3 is TGTGCCACCAGCAGAAGCGATAGAGGGGGGGAGCTGTTTTTT.

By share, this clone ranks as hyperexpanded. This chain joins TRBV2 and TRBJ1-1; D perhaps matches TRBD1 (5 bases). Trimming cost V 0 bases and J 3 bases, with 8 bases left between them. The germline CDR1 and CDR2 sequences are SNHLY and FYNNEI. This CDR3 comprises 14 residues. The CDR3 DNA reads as TGTGCCAGCAGTGAAGCGGGGGAATACACTGAAGCTTTCTTT. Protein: CASSEAGEYTEAFF.

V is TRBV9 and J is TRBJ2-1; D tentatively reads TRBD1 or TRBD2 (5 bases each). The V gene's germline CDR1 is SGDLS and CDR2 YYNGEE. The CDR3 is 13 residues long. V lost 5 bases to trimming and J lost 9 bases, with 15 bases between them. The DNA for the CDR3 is TGTGCCAGCAGTGGGACGCTGGGAGCTGAGCAGTTCTTC. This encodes CASSGTLGAEQFF.

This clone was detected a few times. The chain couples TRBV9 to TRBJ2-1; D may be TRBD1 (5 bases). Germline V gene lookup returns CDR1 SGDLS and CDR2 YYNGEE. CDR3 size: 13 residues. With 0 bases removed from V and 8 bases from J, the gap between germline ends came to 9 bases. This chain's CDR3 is CASSVGLGDEQFF. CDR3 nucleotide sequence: TGTGCCAGCAGCGTAGGGTTAGGGGATGAGCAGTTCTTC.

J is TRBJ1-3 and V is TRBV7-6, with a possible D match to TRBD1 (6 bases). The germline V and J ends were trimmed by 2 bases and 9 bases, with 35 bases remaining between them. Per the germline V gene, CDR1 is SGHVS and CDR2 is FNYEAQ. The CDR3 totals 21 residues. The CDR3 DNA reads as TGTGCCAGCAGCTTAACGAGCCTGGGGTCGGGACAAAATTCACCAAAAGTCACCATATATTTT. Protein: CASSLTSLGSGQNSPKVTIYF. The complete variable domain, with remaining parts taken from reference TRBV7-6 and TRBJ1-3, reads GAGVSQSPRYKVTKRGQDVALRCDPISGHVSLYWYRQALGQGPEFLTYFNYEAQQDKSGLPNDRFSAERPEGSISTLTIQRTEQRDSAMYRCASSLTSLGSGQNSPKVTIYFGEGSWLTVV.

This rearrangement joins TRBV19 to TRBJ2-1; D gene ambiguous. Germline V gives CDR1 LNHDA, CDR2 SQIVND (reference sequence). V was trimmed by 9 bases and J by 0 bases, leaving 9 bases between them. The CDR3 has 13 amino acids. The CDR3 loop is CASRQSSYNEQFF. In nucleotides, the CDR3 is TGTGCCAGCCGTCAAAGCTCCTACAATGAGCAGTTCTTC.

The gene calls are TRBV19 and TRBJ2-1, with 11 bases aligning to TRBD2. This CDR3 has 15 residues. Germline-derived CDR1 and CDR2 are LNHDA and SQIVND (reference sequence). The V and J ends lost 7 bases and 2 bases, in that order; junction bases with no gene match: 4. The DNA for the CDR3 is TGTGCCAGTACGACACTAGCGGGGGCCTACAATGAGCAGTTCTTC. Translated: CASTTLAGAYNEQFF. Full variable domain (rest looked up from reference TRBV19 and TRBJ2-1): DGGITQSPKYLFRKEGQNVTLSCEQNLNHDAMYWYRQDPGQGLRLIYYSQIVNDFQKGDIAEGYSVSREKKESFPLTVTSAQKNPTAFYLCASTTLAGAYNEQFFGPGTRLTVL.

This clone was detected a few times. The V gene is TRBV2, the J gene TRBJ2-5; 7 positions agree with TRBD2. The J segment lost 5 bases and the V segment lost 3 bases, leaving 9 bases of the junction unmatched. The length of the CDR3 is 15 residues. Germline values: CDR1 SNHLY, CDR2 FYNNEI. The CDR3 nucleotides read TGTGCCAGCAGTGAGGGGGGGAACTTACTGGAGACCCAGTACTTC. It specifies CASSEGGNLLETQYF.

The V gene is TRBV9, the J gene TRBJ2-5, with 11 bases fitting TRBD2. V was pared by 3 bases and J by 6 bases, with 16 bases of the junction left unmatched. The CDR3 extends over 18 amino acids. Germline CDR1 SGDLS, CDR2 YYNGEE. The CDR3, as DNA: TGTGCCAGCAGCGAGGGCACGACTAGCGGGGTGCGCGGGAAGACCCAGTACTTC. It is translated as CASSEGTTSGVRGKTQYF.

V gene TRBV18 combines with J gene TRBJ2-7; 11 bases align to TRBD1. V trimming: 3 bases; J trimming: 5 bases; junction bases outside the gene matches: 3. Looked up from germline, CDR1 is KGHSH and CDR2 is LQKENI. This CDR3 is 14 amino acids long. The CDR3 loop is CASSPGTGGDEQYF. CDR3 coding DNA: TGTGCCAGCTCACCGGGGACAGGGGGAGACGAGCAGTACTTC. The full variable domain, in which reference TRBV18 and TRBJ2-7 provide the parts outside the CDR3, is NAGVMQNPRHLVRRRGQEARLRCSPMKGHSHVYWYRQLPEEGLKFMVYLQKENIIDESGMPKERFSAEFPKEGPSILRIQQVVRGDSAAYFCASSPGTGGDEQYFGPGTRLTVT.

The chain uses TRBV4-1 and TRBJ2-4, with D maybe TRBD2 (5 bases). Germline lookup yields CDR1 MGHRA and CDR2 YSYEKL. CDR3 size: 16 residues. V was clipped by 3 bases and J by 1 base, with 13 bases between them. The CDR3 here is CASSQLPGLAKNIQYF. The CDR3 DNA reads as TGCGCCAGCAGCCAGCTCCCAGGACTTGCCAAAAACATTCAGTACTTC.

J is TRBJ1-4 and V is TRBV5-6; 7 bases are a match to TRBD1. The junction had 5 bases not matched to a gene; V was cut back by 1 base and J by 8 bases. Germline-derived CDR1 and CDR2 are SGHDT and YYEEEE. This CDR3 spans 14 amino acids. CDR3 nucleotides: TGTGCCAGCAGCTTGACAGGGGTTCGGGAAAAACTGTTTTTT. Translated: CASSLTGVREKLFF.

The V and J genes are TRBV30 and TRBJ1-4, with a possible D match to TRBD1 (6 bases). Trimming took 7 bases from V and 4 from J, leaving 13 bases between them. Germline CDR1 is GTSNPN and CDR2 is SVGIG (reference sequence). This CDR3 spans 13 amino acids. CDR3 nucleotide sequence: TGTGCCTTGGACAGAGCTAATAATGAAAAACTGTTTTTT. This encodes CALDRANNEKLFF.

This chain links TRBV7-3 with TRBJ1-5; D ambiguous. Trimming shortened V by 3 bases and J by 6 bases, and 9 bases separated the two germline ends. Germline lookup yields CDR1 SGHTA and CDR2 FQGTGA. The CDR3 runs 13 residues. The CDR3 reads CASSFSQGQPQHF. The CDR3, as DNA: TGTGCCAGCAGCTTTTCGCAAGGTCAGCCCCAGCATTTT. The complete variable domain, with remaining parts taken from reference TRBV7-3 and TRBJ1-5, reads GAGVSQTPSNKVTEKGKYVELRCDPISGHTALYWYRQSLGQGPEFLIYFQGTGAADDSGLPNDRFFAVRPEGSVSTLKIQRTERGDSAVYLCASSFSQGQPQHFGDGTRLSIL.

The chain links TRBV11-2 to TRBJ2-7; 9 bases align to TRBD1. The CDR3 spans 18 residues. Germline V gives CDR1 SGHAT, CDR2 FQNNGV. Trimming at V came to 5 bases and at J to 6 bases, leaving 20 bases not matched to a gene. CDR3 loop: CASSLPGQGVMGWGEQYF. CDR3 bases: TGTGCCAGCAGCCTCCCGGGACAGGGTGTTATGGGATGGGGCGAGCAGTACTTC.

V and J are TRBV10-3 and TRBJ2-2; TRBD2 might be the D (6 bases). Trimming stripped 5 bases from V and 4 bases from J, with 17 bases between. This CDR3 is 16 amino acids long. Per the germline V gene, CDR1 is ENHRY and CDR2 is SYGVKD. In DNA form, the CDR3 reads TGTGCCATCAGTCAGTTGGGGGGTTCTGGCACCGGGGAGCTGTTTTTT. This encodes CAISQLGGSGTGELFF.

Here the CDR3 DNA reads TGTGCCAGCAGAGTCGGGCGGGAGCAGTACTTC. The encoded protein is CASRVGREQYF. V and J are TRBV2 and TRBJ2-7, with D unresolved. The CDR3 contains 11 residues. Trimming cost V 6 bases and J 7 bases, with 10 bases left between them. From germline, CDR1 is SNHLY and CDR2 FYNNEI.

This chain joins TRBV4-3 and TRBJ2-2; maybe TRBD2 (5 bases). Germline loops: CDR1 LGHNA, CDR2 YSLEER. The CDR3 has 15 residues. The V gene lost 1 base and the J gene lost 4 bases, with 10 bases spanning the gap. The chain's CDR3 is CASSQVRGITGELFF. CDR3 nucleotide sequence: TGCGCCAGCAGCCAAGTTCGAGGGATCACCGGGGAGCTGTTTTTT.

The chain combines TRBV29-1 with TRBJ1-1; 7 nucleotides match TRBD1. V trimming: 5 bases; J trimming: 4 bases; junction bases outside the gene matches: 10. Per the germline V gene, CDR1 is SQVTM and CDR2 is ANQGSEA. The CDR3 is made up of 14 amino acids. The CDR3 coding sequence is TGCAGCGTTCATACCATGACAGGGCTCACTGAAGCTTTCTTT. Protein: CSVHTMTGLTEAFF.

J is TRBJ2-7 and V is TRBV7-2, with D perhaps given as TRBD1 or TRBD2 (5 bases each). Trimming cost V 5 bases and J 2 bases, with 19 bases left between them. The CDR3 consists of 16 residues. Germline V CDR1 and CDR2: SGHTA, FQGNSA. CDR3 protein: CASSRRRQLGTYEQYF. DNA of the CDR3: TGTGCCAGCAGCCGAAGACGACAGCTCGGGACCTACGAGCAGTACTTC.

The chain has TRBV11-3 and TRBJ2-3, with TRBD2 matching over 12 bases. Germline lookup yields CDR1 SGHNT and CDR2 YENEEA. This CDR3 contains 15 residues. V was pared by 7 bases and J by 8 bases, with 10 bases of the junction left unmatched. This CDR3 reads CASTTSTTSGSTQYF. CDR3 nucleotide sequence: TGTGCCAGCACCACCTCAACGACTAGCGGGAGTACGCAGTATTTT.

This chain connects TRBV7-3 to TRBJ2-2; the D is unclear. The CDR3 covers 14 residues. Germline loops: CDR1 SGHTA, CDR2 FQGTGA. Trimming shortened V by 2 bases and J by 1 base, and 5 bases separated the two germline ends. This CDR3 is CASSLAVNTGELFF. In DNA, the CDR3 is TGTGCCAGCAGCTTAGCCGTGAACACCGGGGAGCTGTTTTTT. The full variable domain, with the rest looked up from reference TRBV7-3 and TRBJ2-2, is GAGVSQTPSNKVTEKGKYVELRCDPISGHTALYWYRQSLGQGPEFLIYFQGTGAADDSGLPNDRFFAVRPEGSVSTLKIQRTERGDSAVYLCASSLAVNTGELFFGEGSRLTVL.

The CDR3 here is CASSQGASYTGELFF. Here the CDR3 DNA reads TGCGCCAGCAGCCAAGGGGCCTCATACACCGGGGAGCTGTTTTTT. The chain is built from TRBV4-3 and TRBJ2-2; D remains ambiguous. Germline V gives CDR1 LGHNA, CDR2 YSLEER. This CDR3 has 15 amino acids. V lost 1 base, J lost 3 bases, and 9 bases lay in between.

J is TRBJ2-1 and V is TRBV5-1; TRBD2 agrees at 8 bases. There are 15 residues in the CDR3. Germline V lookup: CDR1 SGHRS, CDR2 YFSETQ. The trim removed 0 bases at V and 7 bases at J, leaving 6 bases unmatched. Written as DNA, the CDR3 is TGCGCCAGCAGCTTGGTCAGCGGGGGTTCAAATGAGCAGTTCTTC. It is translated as CASSLVSGGSNEQFF.

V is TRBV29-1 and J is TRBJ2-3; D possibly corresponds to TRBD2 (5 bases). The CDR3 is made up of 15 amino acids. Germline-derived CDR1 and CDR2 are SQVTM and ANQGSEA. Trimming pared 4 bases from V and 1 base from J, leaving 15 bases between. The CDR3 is CSVGGDTGGTDTQYF. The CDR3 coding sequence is TGCAGCGTTGGGGGAGACACCGGAGGCACAGATACGCAGTATTTT.